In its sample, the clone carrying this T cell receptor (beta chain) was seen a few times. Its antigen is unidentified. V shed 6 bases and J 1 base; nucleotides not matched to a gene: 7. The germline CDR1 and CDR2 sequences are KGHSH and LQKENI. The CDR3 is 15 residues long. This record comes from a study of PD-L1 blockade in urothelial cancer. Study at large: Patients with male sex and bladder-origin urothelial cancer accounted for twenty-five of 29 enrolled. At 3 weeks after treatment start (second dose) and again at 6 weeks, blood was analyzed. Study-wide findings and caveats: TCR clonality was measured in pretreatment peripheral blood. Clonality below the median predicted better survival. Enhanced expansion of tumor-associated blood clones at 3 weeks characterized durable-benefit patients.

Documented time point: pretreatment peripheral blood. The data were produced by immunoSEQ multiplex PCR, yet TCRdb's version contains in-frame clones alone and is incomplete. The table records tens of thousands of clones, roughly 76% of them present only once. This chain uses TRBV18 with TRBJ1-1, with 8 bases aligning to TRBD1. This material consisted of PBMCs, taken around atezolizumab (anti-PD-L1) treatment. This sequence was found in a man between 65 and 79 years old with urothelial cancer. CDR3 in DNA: TGTGCCAGCTCCATCCAGGGGGCCCAGAACACTGAAGCTTTCTTT. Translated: CASSIQGAQNTEAFF.